A selection of T cell receptor beta chains follows, all from one sample in a study of blood T cell repertoires in COVID-19. This table comes from immunoSEQ multiplex PCR, and its TCRdb copy is limited to in-frame clones, with some not included. The sample contains about 180,000 clones, 80% to 90% of which appear only once. The sample comprised peripheral blood. These receptors were collected from a man in his fifties with active or convalescent COVID-19. The CDR3 runs from the conserved cysteine through the conserved F or W. A D gene is named only where the DNA matches it firmly.

cdr3_aa	v_call	d_call	j_call	cdr3_length
CASSPPGAGGSFF	TRBV3-1/TRBV3-2	TRBD2	TRBJ2-1	13
CASSFAPSDSLYGYTF	TRBV5-1	.	TRBJ1-2	16
CASSDRGQEKLFF	TRBV10-1	TRBD1	TRBJ1-4	13
CASTIKGTDYGYTF	TRBV3-1/TRBV3-2	TRBD1	TRBJ1-2	14
CASSQMGVAGGPNTQYF	TRBV4-3	TRBD2	TRBJ2-3	17
CASSPQGQNYSNQPQHF	TRBV9	TRBD1	TRBJ1-5	17
CASSSTGYNTGELFF	TRBV28	TRBD1	TRBJ2-2	15
CASSRTGGEKLFF	TRBV6-5	TRBD1	TRBJ1-4	13
CASRGGLAGNEQFF	TRBV2	TRBD2	TRBJ2-1	14
CASSLYTGTYGYTF	TRBV5-1	.	TRBJ1-2	14